This T cell receptor (beta chain) comes out of a study of cytomegalovirus exposure and HLA in healthy donors (dated by TCRdb to about 2017). For context, the study as a whole: In an earlier analysis of under 750 of the donors, around 300 Gb of sequence data and just under 120 million unique TCR beta sequences from 180 million or so T cells were reported. An early release that covered about 600 HLA-typed donors contained approximately 300 gigabases of sequencing data and tens of millions of unique TCR sequences. Among the roughly 400 genotyped donors, about 85% belonged to the genetic ancestry cluster associated with self-reported Caucasian donors. The study aimed to test whether cataloging public T cell receptors could reveal signatures of past pathogen exposure. The T cell repertoires of 666 subjects were profiled by immunosequencing and related to cytomegalovirus serostatus. Besides the first cohort of approximately 710 subjects, a separate validation cohort made up of around 120 different subjects was used. To predict cytomegalovirus infection status, the study combined high-throughput TCR immunosequencing, statistical association of individual TCRs with disease status, and machine learning. A later analysis re-analyzed previously published TCR beta repertoires from roughly 690 donors and added high-resolution HLA genotyping to study TCR occurrence patterns. Rather than drawing on any new phenotypic data, the later analysis identified candidate immune exposures from TCR beta sequences and the way those sequences occurred across donors. An earlier analysis of a few hundred of the donors applied high-throughput TCR beta sequencing to assess whether each TCR beta V gene segment acted as functional or pseudogenic. Donor age, sex, ethnicity and CMV serostatus were collected together with the repertoire data. A later genetic analysis took genome-wide SNP genotypes for about 55% of the roughly 670 donors and used that subset as a discovery cohort. Every discovery cohort repertoire had been produced on one sequencing platform. Class I and class II HLA loci were covered by the typing at four-digit resolution. Typing coverage differed by locus: A, B, C, DRB1 and DQB1 were typed in roughly 620-630 donors, DQA1 in 522, DPA1 in some 610, and DPB1 in just under 490. Five DR-DQ haplotypes were treated as single units for association and clustering because of strong linkage in the cohort. Across about 380 genotyped donors of the cohort, an average of about 240,000 unique TCR beta nucleotide sequences per donor were sequenced, and approximately 17% of those sequences were non-productive. Study-wide conclusions, independent of this receptor: A further reported finding was that TCR beta sequences accurately predicted the HLA-A and HLA-B alleles for most subjects in the first cohort. An earlier analysis of approximately 540 of the donors showed that most TCR beta V segments appeared in productive rearrangements either about 87% or about 30% of the time, which broadly matched IMGT annotations. A later analysis found that TCR association rates varied across HLA loci, with DRB1 alleles showing the most associated TCRs and HLA-C alleles the fewest. The study gave a list of about 150 TCR beta chains associated with cytomegalovirus. The sequencing pipeline was judged likely to have produced a cluster of highly shared sequence variants as a technical artifact. Presence/absence analyses assumed roughly uniform sequencing depth across donors, an assumption that may not hold. Several of the top co-occurrence clusters appeared to be linked to parvovirus B19, influenza, CMV and Epstein-Barr virus, according to a later analysis. In vitro tests confirmed that a few of the cytomegalovirus-associated TCR beta chains recognize cytomegalovirus antigens. In a later analysis, most CMV-associated TCR beta chains were found to appear HLA-restricted, with HLA associations seemingly driven largely by CMV exposure. A later genetic analysis reported fewer N-insertions in productive TCRs among donors in an Asian-associated ancestry cluster than the approximately 700-donor mean. Only TCR beta chains were sequenced in this cohort, and the absence of alpha or paired-chain data limited detectable features. At a false discovery rate of 0.05, a later analysis linked under 20,000 TCR beta sequences to specific HLA alleles. It was suggested by the authors that the approach could potentially be generalized to other disease states and immunological phenotypes. Linkage disequilibrium might explain the correlated functional status among segregating V segments, but an unknown experimental factor could not be ruled out. The classifier was reported to diagnose cytomegalovirus status with high specificity and sensitivity in both the original cohort and the validation cohort. When HLA alleles, especially DR and DQ, strongly co-occurred, attributing TCR associations to individual alleles was difficult. In a later genetic analysis, a missense DCLRE1C variant was associated with V-gene and J-gene trimming of TCR beta chains, and the association was replicated in an independent cohort. The earlier analysis of 587 of the donors excluded roughly 16 rarely observed V segments, including chromosome 9 orphons, because counts were too low. The 87-base-pair reads could not distinguish some IMGT-functional V segments, including TRBV6-2 and TRBV6-3, so those segments were excluded. While some public TCRs were present in many individuals, most TCR sequences turned up only very rarely across donors. Because HLA typing was missing for some donors at each locus, association tests included only the typed subset. In a later analysis, HLA-associated TCR beta chains showed more clonal expansion and lower generation probabilities than non-associated chains that were equally common. The only immune exposure information available for the cohort was CMV serostatus.

Clipping removes 2 bases from V and 5 bases from J, with 5 as the unmatched junction base count. CDR1 and CDR2 were assigned from the germline V gene (reference sequence) as SEHNR and FQNEAQ. CDR3 length: 14 amino acids, cysteine to phenylalanine. The CDR3 DNA has 42 bases and is translated from base 1. Libraries were prepared through the immunoSEQ multiplex PCR assay. For the multiplex PCR, a mixture combining 60 forward primers for TCR Vbeta segments and 13 reverse primers for TCR Jbeta segments was used. The CDR3 region of rearranged TCR beta genes was amplified from genomic DNA with a multiplex PCR assay. Amplified TCR beta libraries were sequenced as 87-base-pair reads on the Illumina HiSeq System. The published analysis was carried out like this. A later analysis tallied approximately 87 million unique TCR beta chains across the 666 repertoires, and some 10 million of those chains were shared by two or more donors. To remove PCR and sequencing errors, raw reads were error-corrected and collapsed into unique sequences using a nearest-neighbor algorithm that merged closely related sequences. Alignment of CDR3 sequences to IMGT reference sequences was used to assign V, D and J gene segments. For a sequence to be retained, a match of at least six nucleotides to both a V gene segment and a J gene segment was required. Rearrangements were classified as productive when the CDR3 lacked stop codons and remained in frame with V and J, and all other rearrangements were classified as non-productive. Following IMGT convention, CDR3 was defined as the stretch from the second conserved V-encoded cysteine to the conserved J-encoded phenylalanine. The earlier analysis of 500 to 600 of the donors excluded sequences that lacked an unambiguous match to a single V gene segment. In an earlier analysis of a few hundred of the donors, a V segment was called functional when productive rearrangements were above 56.7%, and segregating when the standard deviation between donors exceeded 5%. A statistical classification framework was developed to diagnose cytomegalovirus status using the catalog of TCR beta chain sequences. In a later analysis, TCR nucleotide sequences were compared against IMGT/GENE-DB human TR gene sequences so that V and J genes could be assigned. In a later analysis, CDR3 sequences and most-parsimonious VDJ recombination scenarios were assigned using the TCRdist pipeline. A later analysis defined each TCR beta chain by its CDR3 amino acid sequence plus V-gene family, and excluded reads lacking a unique V-gene family. A later analysis removed roughly 590 highly shared, low-generation-probability nucleotide sequences to deal with suspected cross-contamination and a sequencing artifact. In a later analysis, a clonal expansion index for each public chain was calculated from normalized within-repertoire ranks of inferred template counts. Generation probabilities in a later analysis came from a VDJ recombination model fitted to out-of-frame rearrangements, and those results were checked against IGoR. A later analysis scored TCR-TCR, TCR-HLA and TCR-CMV co-occurrence with hypergeometric tests, applying a repertoire-size bias correction to TCR pairs. In a later analysis, false discovery rates were estimated by permuting HLA or CMV assignments 20 times. In a later analysis, co-occurring TCRs were grouped using DBSCAN, with TCRdist sequence similarity added in when clustering inside HLA-allele-positive subsets. For co-occurrence clustering, repertoires with fewer than 30,000 or more than 120,000 public chains were excluded, along with a handful of repertoires with anomalous nucleotide sharing. In TCRdb, the immuneACCESS table is reduced to in-frame sequences with V and J assigned. These tables do not hold every clone; where another copy was compared, an unresolved V gene accounts for under half, and the others remain unexplained. V and J calls and clone size follow that table, whereas D and trimming were derived from the DNA. A total of approximately 75,000 clones appear in this sample, approximately 82% of them only once. Of the sample, under 20% is held by the ten largest clones.

In total, 600 or so healthy bone marrow donors made up the cohort. At the time of sampling, every cohort member was nominally healthy, though immune exposures that went unrecorded were likely present. The donor tested CMV seropositive and was one of the 289 seropositive cohort members. A peripheral blood sample was collected from each donor, and TCR beta sequencing was performed on peripheral blood mononuclear cells. Genomic DNA was extracted from the blood cell samples with the Qiagen DNeasy Blood Extraction Kit. To note about this clone: It has no known antigen specificity. Qualities for individual bases were not recorded, and no much larger clone is one base off.

The receptor was isolated from an older man in good health and CMV-seropositive. The chain employs TRBV7-9 and TRBJ2-7, and 8 bases in between align with TRBD2. Sample: PBMCs. For the CDR3, the sequence is CASSLSSGLHEQYF. The base sequence is TGTGCCAGCAGCTTATCTAGCGGGCTCCACGAGCAGTACTTC.